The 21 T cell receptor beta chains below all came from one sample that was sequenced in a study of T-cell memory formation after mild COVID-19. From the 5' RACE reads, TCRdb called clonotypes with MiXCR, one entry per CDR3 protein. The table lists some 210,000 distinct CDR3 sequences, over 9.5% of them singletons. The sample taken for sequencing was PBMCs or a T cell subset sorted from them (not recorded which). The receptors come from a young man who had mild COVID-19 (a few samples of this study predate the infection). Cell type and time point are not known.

The CDR3 DNA is TGCAGTGCTAGTCAGGGGGGCGGCTATGGCTACACCTTC. This sequence encodes CSASQGGGYGYTF. The gene calls are TRBV20-1 and TRBJ1-2; the match to TRBD1 covers 7 bases. CDR1 and CDR2 from the germline V gene are DFQATT and SNEGSKA (reference sequence). The CDR3 is 13 residues long. Trimming cost V 3 bases and J 4 bases; bases outside gene matches: 5.

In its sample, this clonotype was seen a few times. The CDR3 here is CASSQTSGDTQYF. CDR3 coding DNA: TGCGCCAGCAGCCAAACTAGCGGGGATACGCAGTATTTT. The rearrangement uses TRBV4-3 and TRBJ2-3; 9 nucleotides agree with TRBD2. After removal of 2 bases from V and 6 bases from J, the junction contained 0 bases not matched to a gene. The CDR3 runs to 13 residues. CDR1 LGHNA and CDR2 YSLEER come from the germline V gene.

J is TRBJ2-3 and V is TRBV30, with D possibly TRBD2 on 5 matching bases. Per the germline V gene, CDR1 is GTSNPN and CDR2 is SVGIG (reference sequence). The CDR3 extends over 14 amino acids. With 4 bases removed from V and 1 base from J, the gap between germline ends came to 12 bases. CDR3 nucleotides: TGTGCCTGGACGGGGAACTGGGGCACAGATACGCAGTATTTT. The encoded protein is CAWTGNWGTDTQYF. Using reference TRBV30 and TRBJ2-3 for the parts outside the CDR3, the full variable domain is SQTIHQWPATLVQPVGSPLSLECTVEGTSNPNLYWYRQAAGRGLQLLFYSVGIGQISSEVPQNLSASRPQDRQFILSSKKLLLSDSGFYLCAWTGNWGTDTQYFGPGTRLTVL.

The CDR3 loop reads CASSQDVMRVGRNEQFF. CDR3 in DNA: TGCGCCAGCAGCCAAGATGTTATGAGAGTTGGGAGGAATGAGCAGTTCTTC. The chain carries TRBV4-3 and TRBJ2-1, with D maybe TRBD2 (6 bases). The V gene lost 0 bases and the J gene lost 7 bases, with 19 bases spanning the gap. The CDR3 runs 17 residues. Germline CDR1 LGHNA, CDR2 YSLEER.

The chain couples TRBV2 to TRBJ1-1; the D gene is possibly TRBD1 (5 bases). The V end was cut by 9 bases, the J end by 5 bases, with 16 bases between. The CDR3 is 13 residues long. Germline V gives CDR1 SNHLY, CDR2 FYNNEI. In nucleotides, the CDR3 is TGTGCCAGTTCCGGGACGGTGGGGACTGAAGCTTTCTTT. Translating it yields CASSGTVGTEAFF.

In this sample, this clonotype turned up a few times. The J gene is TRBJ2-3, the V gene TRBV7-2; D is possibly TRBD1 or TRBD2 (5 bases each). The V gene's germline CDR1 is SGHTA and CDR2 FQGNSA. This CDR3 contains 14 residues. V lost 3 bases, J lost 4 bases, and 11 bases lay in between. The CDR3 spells CASSLNLGADTQYF. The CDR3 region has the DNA TGTGCCAGCAGCTTGAACTTGGGGGCAGATACGCAGTATTTT.

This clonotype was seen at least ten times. CDR3 residues: CASSSNRGTEAFF. DNA for the CDR3: TGTGCCAGCAGCTCGAATAGGGGCACTGAAGCTTTCTTT. The rearrangement links TRBV7-9 to TRBJ1-1; D possibly corresponds to TRBD1 (5 bases). The CDR3 runs to 13 residues. V lost 4 bases, J lost 4 bases, and 10 bases lay in between. Germline CDR1 SEHNR, CDR2 FQNEAQ (reference sequence).

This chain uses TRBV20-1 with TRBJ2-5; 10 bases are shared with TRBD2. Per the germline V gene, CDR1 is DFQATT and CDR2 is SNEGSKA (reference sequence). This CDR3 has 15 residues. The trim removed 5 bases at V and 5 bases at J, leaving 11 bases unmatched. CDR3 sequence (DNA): TGCAGTGCTGGAACAGCGGGGGGGCCGCTGGAGACCCAGTACTTC. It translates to CSAGTAGGPLETQYF.

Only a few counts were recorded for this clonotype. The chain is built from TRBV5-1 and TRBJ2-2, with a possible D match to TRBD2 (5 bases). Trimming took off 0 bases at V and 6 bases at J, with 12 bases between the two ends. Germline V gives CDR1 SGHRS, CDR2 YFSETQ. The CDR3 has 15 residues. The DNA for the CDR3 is TGCGCCAGCAGCTTGGACTACGCGGGCGCCGGGGAGCTGTTTTTT. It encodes CASSLDYAGAGELFF.

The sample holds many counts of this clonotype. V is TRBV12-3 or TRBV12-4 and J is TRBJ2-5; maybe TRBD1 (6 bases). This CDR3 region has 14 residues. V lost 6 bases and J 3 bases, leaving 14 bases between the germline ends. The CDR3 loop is CASRAGTTKETQYF. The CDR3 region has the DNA TGTGCCAGCAGAGCCGGGACAACTAAAGAGACCCAGTACTTC.

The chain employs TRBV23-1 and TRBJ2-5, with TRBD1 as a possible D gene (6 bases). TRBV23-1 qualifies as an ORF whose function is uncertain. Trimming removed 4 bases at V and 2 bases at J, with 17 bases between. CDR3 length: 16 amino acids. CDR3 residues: CASSRGGRGFQETQYF. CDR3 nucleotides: TGCGCCAGCAGTCGCGGCGGCAGGGGTTTTCAAGAGACCCAGTACTTC.

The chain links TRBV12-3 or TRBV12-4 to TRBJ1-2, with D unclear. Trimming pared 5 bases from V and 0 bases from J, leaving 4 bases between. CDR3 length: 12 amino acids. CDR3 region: CASSNTNYGYTF. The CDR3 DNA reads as TGTGCCAGCAGTAATACTAACTATGGCTACACCTTC.

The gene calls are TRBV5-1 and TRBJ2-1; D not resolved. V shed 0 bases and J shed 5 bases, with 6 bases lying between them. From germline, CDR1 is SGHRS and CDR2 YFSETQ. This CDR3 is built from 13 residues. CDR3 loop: CASSLEAHNEQFF. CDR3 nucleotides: TGCGCCAGCAGCTTGGAAGCGCACAATGAGCAGTTCTTC.

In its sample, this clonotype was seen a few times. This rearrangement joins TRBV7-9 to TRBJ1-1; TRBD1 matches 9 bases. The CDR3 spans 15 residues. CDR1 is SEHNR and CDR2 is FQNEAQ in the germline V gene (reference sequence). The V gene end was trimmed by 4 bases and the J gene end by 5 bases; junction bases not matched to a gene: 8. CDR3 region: CASSSIQGARTEAFF. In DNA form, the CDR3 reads TGTGCCAGCAGCTCAATACAGGGGGCGCGAACTGAAGCTTTCTTT.

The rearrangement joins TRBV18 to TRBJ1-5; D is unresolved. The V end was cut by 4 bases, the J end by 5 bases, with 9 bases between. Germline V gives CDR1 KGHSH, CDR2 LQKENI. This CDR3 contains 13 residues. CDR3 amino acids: CASSLGEDQPQHF. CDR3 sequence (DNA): TGTGCCAGCTCACTCGGCGAGGATCAGCCCCAGCATTTT.

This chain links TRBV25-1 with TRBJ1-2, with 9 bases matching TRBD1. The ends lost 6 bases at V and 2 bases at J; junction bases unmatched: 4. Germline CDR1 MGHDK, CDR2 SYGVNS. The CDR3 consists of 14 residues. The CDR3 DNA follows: TGTGCCAGCAGAGACACAGGGGGCAACTATGGCTACACCTTC. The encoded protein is CASRDTGGNYGYTF.

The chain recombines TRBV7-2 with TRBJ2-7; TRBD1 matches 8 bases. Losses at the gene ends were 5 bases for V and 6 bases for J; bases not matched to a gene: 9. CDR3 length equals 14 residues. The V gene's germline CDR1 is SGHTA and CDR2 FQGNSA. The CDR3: CASSPRTGYLEQYV. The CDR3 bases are TGTGCCAGCAGCCCCCGGACAGGGTATCTCGAGCAGTACGTC.

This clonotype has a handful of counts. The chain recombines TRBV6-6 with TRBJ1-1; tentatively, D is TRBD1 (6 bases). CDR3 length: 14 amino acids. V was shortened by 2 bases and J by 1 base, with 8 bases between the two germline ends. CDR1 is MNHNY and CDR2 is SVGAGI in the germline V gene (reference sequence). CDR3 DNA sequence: TGTGCCAGCAGTTACCGGGGGCAGAACACTGAAGCTTTCTTT. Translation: CASSYRGQNTEAFF.

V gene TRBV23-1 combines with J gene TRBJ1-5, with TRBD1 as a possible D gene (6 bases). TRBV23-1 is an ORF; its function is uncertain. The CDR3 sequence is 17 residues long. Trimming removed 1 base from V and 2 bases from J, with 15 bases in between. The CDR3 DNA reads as TGCGCCAGCAGTCAATGGAGGGACAAAGGCCGCAATCAGCCCCAGCATTTT. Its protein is CASSQWRDKGRNQPQHF.

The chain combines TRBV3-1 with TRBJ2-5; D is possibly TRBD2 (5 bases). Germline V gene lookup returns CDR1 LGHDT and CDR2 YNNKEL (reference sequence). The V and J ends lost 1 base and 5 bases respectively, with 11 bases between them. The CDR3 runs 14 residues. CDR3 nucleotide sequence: TGTGCCAGCAGCCAAGTCTCGAGGGTTGAGACCCAGTACTTC. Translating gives CASSQVSRVETQYF.

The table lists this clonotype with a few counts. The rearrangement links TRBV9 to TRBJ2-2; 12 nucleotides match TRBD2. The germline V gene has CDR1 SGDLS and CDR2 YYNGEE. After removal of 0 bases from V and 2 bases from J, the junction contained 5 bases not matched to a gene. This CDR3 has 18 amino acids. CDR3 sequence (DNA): TGTGCCAGCAGCGTAGATGCTAGCGGGGGGGCCAACACCGGGGAGCTGTTTTTT. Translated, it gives CASSVDASGGANTGELFF.